Sequencing of this T cell receptor (beta chain) was carried out in a study of monozygotic twins with inflammatory bowel disease. This CDR3 has 16 residues. With the 5' RACE reads reprocessed, TCRdb shows one record per CDR3 protein and no DNA. Across fewer than 550,000 distinct CDR3 sequences, the top ten clones capture 2% to 2.5% of the sample. Findings of the study overall: In patient repertoires, differing immunosuppressive treatments may have added some variability.

Total RNA isolation used whole blood (no T cell sorting was performed). Details on this clonotype: Its cognate antigen is unknown.

Material for sequencing was blood. This sequence originates from a human donor with ulcerative colitis or Crohn's disease, or a healthy co-twin of an affected twin (not recorded which). The J gene is TRBJ2-3, the V gene TRBV12-3 or TRBV12-4; without DNA, the TCRdb call of TRBD1 cannot be checked. The CDR3 is CASSLGRGGVTDTQYF.